This is a list of T cell receptor beta chains from one sample in a study of T cell changes during pregnancy in multiple sclerosis. Some clones are missing from TCRdb's copy, which holds only in-frame ones; the method was immunoSEQ multiplex PCR. This sample has roughly 40,000 clones, with more than 70% found just once. This sample comprised CD8+ T cells from peripheral blood mononuclear cells, obtained in the first trimester of pregnancy. The receptor set was obtained from a female donor with multiple sclerosis, enrolled in a pregnancy study. The CDR3 runs from the conserved cysteine through the conserved F or W. A D gene is named only where the DNA matches it firmly. Some rows have no size entry. The others give once, few or many, or a class for an expanded clone.

TRBJ2-7	TRBV4-3	NA	TRBD2	TGCGCCAGCAGCCAAGATTCTCGAGGAGAGCGGGGGGGCGAGCAGTACTTC	CASSQDSRGERGGEQYF
TRBJ1-2	TRBV7-2	once	NA	TGTGCCAGCAGCCCCTTCAGGGGAGATGCTAACTATGGCTACACCTTC	CASSPFRGDANYGYTF
TRBJ2-1	TRBV7-2	NA	NA	TGTGCCAGCAGCTTATACTCCCGCCCCTACAATGAGCAGTTCTTC	CASSLYSRPYNEQFF
TRBJ2-3	TRBV9	NA	NA	TGTGCCAGCAGCCCGAGGGATAGCACAGATACGCAGTATTTT	CASSPRDSTDTQYF
TRBJ2-1	TRBV27	NA	TRBD2	TGTGCCAGCAGTTTATCCCAGACTAGCGGGGGGTATGAGCAGTTCTTC	CASSLSQTSGGYEQFF
TRBJ2-7	TRBV19	once	TRBD1	TGTGCCAGTGGTAGGACAGGGAACGAGCAGTACTTC	CASGRTGNEQYF
TRBJ2-1	TRBV4-2	NA	NA	TGTGCCAGCAGCCCGTCGACGGAGAATTCCTACAATGAGCAGTTCTTC	CASSPSTENSYNEQFF
TRBJ1-5	TRBV27	NA	TRBD1	TGTGCCAGCACCCGGACAGGGCGGGATCAGCCCCAGCATTTT	CASTRTGRDQPQHF
TRBJ2-3	TRBV4-1	NA	NA	TGCGCCAGCAGCCAAGAGACTTGGCCCGGCACAGATACGCAGTATTTT	CASSQETWPGTDTQYF
TRBJ1-2	TRBV6-5	NA	NA	TGTGCCAGCAACGGTGGGGGGGGCTATGGCTACACCTTC	CASNGGGGYGYTF
TRBJ1-6	TRBV11-2	few	NA	TGTGCCAGCAGTTCCATCCCCGGGGAGATGTTGGATTCACCCCTCCACTTT	CASSSIPGEMLDSPLHF
TRBJ1-3	TRBV9	once	NA	TGTGCCAGCAGCGTGGAGGGCGGGGGGGCCTCTGGAAACACCATATATTTT	CASSVEGGGASGNTIYF
TRBJ1-4	TRBV6-5	once	NA	TGTGCCAGCAGGTCCGACCGACTGTTTAATGAAAAACTGTTTTTT	CASRSDRLFNEKLFF
TRBJ2-5	TRBV7-2	NA	TRBD2	TGTGCCAGCATTACGACTAGCGGGGGGACGGAGACCCAGTACTTC	CASITTSGGTETQYF
TRBJ1-2	TRBV19	once	TRBD1	TGTGCCAGTAGTCCCCGGACAGGATACTATGGCTACACCTTC	CASSPRTGYYGYTF
TRBJ2-1	TRBV2	NA	NA	TGTGCCCGAAGGACTGCCGGGAATGAGCAGTTCTTC	CARRTAGNEQFF
TRBJ1-1	TRBV27	NA	NA	TGTGCCAGCAGTCCACCCACAAGGAACACTGAAGCTTTCTTT	CASSPPTRNTEAFF
TRBJ2-5	TRBV14	NA	NA	TGTGCCAGCAGCCCCAGGGGCGAGGGGCAAGAGACCCAGTACTTC	CASSPRGEGQETQYF
TRBJ2-1	TRBV9	NA	TRBD2	TGTGCCAGCAGCGGGACTAGCGGGGGCAGCTCCTACAATGAGCAGTTCTTC	CASSGTSGGSSYNEQFF
TRBJ2-7	TRBV14	once	TRBD1	TGTGCCAGCAGCCCTTGGGAGACAGGGACAACCTACGAGCAGTACTTC	CASSPWETGTTYEQYF
TRBJ1-5	TRBV28	NA	NA	TGTGCCAGCAGTTTACCCGACATGCGAATCAATCAGCCCCAGCATTTT	CASSLPDMRINQPQHF
TRBJ2-3	TRBV27	NA	NA	TGTGCCAGCAGTCCCCTCCCCCCTTTGGGGACTAGCACAGATACGCAGTATTTT	CASSPLPPLGTSTDTQYF
TRBJ2-3	TRBV6-4	NA	NA	TGTGCCAGCAGTGACCGTGCGGGTAGCACAGATACGCAGTATTTT	CASSDRAGSTDTQYF
TRBJ1-5	TRBV25-1	NA	NA	TGTGCCAGCGCGGGGCCAGGGAACAATCAGCCCCAGCATTTT	CASAGPGNNQPQHF
TRBJ2-3	TRBV4-2	once	TRBD2	TGTGCCAGCAGCCAAGAACCCTTACGGGGGGGCTCAGATACGCAGTATTTT	CASSQEPLRGGSDTQYF
TRBJ2-1	TRBV19	NA	TRBD1	TGTGCCAGTACTGCTGACAGGGACTACAATGAGCAGTTCTTC	CASTADRDYNEQFF
TRBJ1-1	TRBV13	once	TRBD1	TGTGCCAGCAGCTTAGGAGGGACAGGTCCCTTTTGGACTGAAGCTTTCTTT	CASSLGGTGPFWTEAFF
TRBJ1-5	TRBV6-1	NA	TRBD1	TGTGCCAGCAGTGAACCCGGACGCAGGGGGTTTCAGCCCCAGCATTTT	CASSEPGRRGFQPQHF
TRBJ2-3	TRBV7-3	NA	NA	TGTGCCAGCAGCTTAACGTCAGCGCCGGGAGATACGCAGTATTTT	CASSLTSAPGDTQYF
TRBJ2-7	TRBV19	NA	NA	TGTGCCAGTCGGACAGAAGACTCCTACGAGCAGTACTTC	CASRTEDSYEQYF
TRBJ2-1	TRBV15	once	TRBD2	TGTGCCACCAGCAGAGATGTGAGCGGGGGGCCCCCGGGCCATGAGCAGTTCTTC	CATSRDVSGGPPGHEQFF
TRBJ1-2	TRBV19	once	NA	TGTGCCAGTAGTACGCACATTCTAGTAGCAGAGAACTATGGCTACACCTTC	CASSTHILVAENYGYTF
TRBJ2-3	TRBV11-2	NA	TRBD1	TGTGCCAGCAGCTTATCAGGGGGCGTCACAGATACGCAGTATTTT	CASSLSGGVTDTQYF
TRBJ1-2	TRBV1	NA	NA	TGCACCAGCAGCTTCCGACGGGGTTCTGGCTACACCTTC	CTSSFRRGSGYTF
TRBJ2-7	TRBV6-1	NA	TRBD1	TGTGCCAGTACCGGGACAGGGACATACGAGCAGTACTTC	CASTGTGTYEQYF
TRBJ1-1	TRBV11-2	NA	NA	TGTGCCAGCAGCGTTGGACACGGGAACACTGAAGCTTTCTTT	CASSVGHGNTEAFF
TRBJ1-4	TRBV6-5	NA	NA	TGTGCCAGCAGTTACTCGATTCAGGGGTACGACGAAAAACTGTTTTTT	CASSYSIQGYDEKLFF
TRBJ1-1	TRBV7-6	NA	NA	TGTGCCAGCAGCCACTTGTTGGGGGGAGAAGGAACTGAAGCTTTCTTT	CASSHLLGGEGTEAFF
TRBJ2-1	TRBV30	NA	NA	TGTGCCTGCCAAAGGGCGGGGGCACCCCCGCCCAATGAGCAGTTCTTC	CACQRAGAPPPNEQFF
TRBJ2-3	TRBV13	NA	TRBD1	TGTGCCAGCAGCTCTTCAGGGGGCAAAGATACGCAGTATTTT	CASSSSGGKDTQYF
TRBJ1-1	TRBV29-1	NA	NA	TGCAGCGGGGGATCAGGGTTTAATTCTGAAGCTTTCTTT	CSGGSGFNSEAFF
TRBJ1-2	TRBV30	few	NA	TGTGCCTGGAGTGTAGGTGCAGGGAGGACATACACCTTC	CAWSVGAGRTYTF
TRBJ2-2	TRBV7-6	NA	TRBD1	TGTGCCAGCAGCTTAGTGACAGGGGCCTTAACCGGGGAGCTGTTTTTT	CASSLVTGALTGELFF
TRBJ2-5	TRBV27	NA	TRBD1	TGTGCCAGCAACTACGCCGGACAGGGTCGTGAGACCCAGTACTTC	CASNYAGQGRETQYF
TRBJ1-1	TRBV7-2	NA	TRBD1	TGTGCCAGCAGCCCCTGGACAGGGGTGGTCACTGAAGCTTTCTTT	CASSPWTGVVTEAFF
TRBJ2-3	TRBV15	NA	NA	TGTGCCACCAGCAGAGATCGAGGGGGGGGTCCGGATACGCAGTATTTT	CATSRDRGGGPDTQYF